The 24 T cell receptor beta chains presented below share a single source sample, sequenced in a study of T cell changes during pregnancy in multiple sclerosis. Sequencing was performed with immunoSEQ multiplex PCR; in TCRdb, only in-frame clones are kept and a portion is missing. The sample gives over 80,000 clones, 93% of which show up once; about 1.4% is in the top ten. The material sequenced was peripheral blood, taken in the third trimester of pregnancy. The origin of the receptors is a female donor in good health, enrolled as a control in a pregnancy study.

CDR3: CASSPSRGGANTEAFF. The DNA for the CDR3 is TGTGCCAGCTCACCCTCGCGGGGGGGCGCGAACACTGAAGCTTTCTTT. This chain joins TRBV18 and TRBJ1-1, with a possible D match to TRBD1 (6 bases). This CDR3 contains 16 residues. With 3 bases removed from V and 1 base from J, the gap between germline ends came to 15 bases. Germline CDR1 and CDR2: KGHSH and LQKENI.

This chain links TRBV16 with TRBJ1-1; D is unresolved. Germline V gene data show CDR1 as KGHSY and CDR2 as FQNENV. The CDR3 consists of 13 residues. The V end lost 3 bases, the J end lost 1 base, and 6 bases lay between the germline ends. CDR3 sequence reads: CASSHPGNTEAFF. The CDR3 DNA is TGTGCCAGCAGCCACCCAGGGAACACTGAAGCTTTCTTT.

The chain links TRBV4-2 to TRBJ1-3; 9 nucleotides agree with TRBD1. Germline V gene lookup returns CDR1 LGHNA and CDR2 YNFKEQ. Losses at the gene ends were 4 bases for V and 7 bases for J; bases not matched to a gene: 11. The CDR3 contains 16 residues. CDR3 nucleotides: TGTGCCAGCAGCCCATCGGGACAGGGCTTAGGGAACACCATATATTTT. Translated: CASSPSGQGLGNTIYF.

The V call is TRBV4-1, the J call TRBJ2-3, with 10 positions matching TRBD2. The CDR3 extends over 16 amino acids. Unmatched junction bases numbered 9, after V lost 5 bases and J lost 4 bases. Germline values: CDR1 MGHRA, CDR2 YSYEKL. The CDR3 DNA sequence: TGCGCCAGCAGCGGTGGCAGCGGGAGGGCCCCAGATACGCAGTATTTT. This translates into CASSGGSGRAPDTQYF.

About this clone: This sample also contains other DNA sequences that code for the same CDR3. The V gene is TRBV5-1, the J gene TRBJ2-1, with TRBD2 matching 9 bases. Germline V gene lookup returns CDR1 SGHRS and CDR2 YFSETQ. CDR3 length: 14 residues. V trimming: 3 bases; J trimming: 2 bases; junction bases outside the gene matches: 0. The CDR3: CASSSSGAYNEQFF. CDR3 in DNA: TGCGCCAGCAGCTCTAGCGGGGCCTACAATGAGCAGTTCTTC.

The chain recombines TRBV28 with TRBJ1-4; D possibly corresponds to TRBD1 (6 bases). This CDR3 contains 14 residues. The germline V and J ends were trimmed by 2 bases and 8 bases, with 12 bases remaining between them. Germline assignment: CDR1 MDHEN and CDR2 SYDVKM. The CDR3 sequence is CASSLGGGAEKLFF. CDR3 nucleotides: TGTGCCAGCAGTTTAGGTGGGGGGGCGGAAAAACTGTTTTTT.

The rearrangement links TRBV28 to TRBJ1-2; D unclear. Deletions cut 8 bases from V and 0 bases from J, with 4 bases between. This CDR3 contains 11 residues. Germline values: CDR1 MDHEN, CDR2 SYDVKM. The chain's CDR3 is CASGANYGYTF. The CDR3 DNA reads as TGTGCCAGCGGAGCTAACTATGGCTACACCTTC.

The gene calls are TRBV20-1 and TRBJ2-5; D may be TRBD1 (6 bases). This CDR3 has 11 residues. Per the germline V gene, CDR1 is DFQATT and CDR2 is SNEGSKA (reference sequence). V lost 3 bases to trimming and J lost 6 bases, with 8 bases between them. In DNA, the CDR3 is TGCAGTGCTAGTCAGGGGAAGACCCAGTACTTC. It yields the protein CSASQGKTQYF.

The rearrangement uses TRBV28 and TRBJ2-7; D is unclear. The CDR3 is 14 amino acids. V was trimmed by 3 bases and J by 3 bases, leaving 12 bases between them. In germline, CDR1 is MDHEN, CDR2 SYDVKM. In DNA form, the CDR3 reads TGTGCCAGCAGTTTCAACAGCCCCTTCTACGAGCAGTACTTC. Translation gives CASSFNSPFYEQYF.

V usage is TRBV15 and J usage is TRBJ1-4, with 7 nucleotides matching TRBD1. J was trimmed by 4 bases and V by 4 bases; bases with no gene match: 9. The CDR3 has 16 amino acids. Germline V gene sequence: CDR1 LNHNV, CDR2 YYDKDF (reference sequence). CDR3 loop: CATSNARDSYNEKLFF. CDR3 nucleotide sequence: TGTGCCACCAGCAATGCCCGGGACAGCTATAATGAAAAACTGTTTTTT.

In this sample, this clone turned up once. This chain joins TRBV5-1 and TRBJ2-7, with D tentatively TRBD1 (6 bases). Germline lookup yields CDR1 SGHRS and CDR2 YFSETQ. The CDR3 totals 15 residues. V was shortened by 6 bases and J by 2 bases, with 18 bases between the two germline ends. The CDR3 coding sequence is TGCGCCAGCAAGTGGTCCGGGACAAACACCTACGAGCAGTACTTC. It yields the protein CASKWSGTNTYEQYF.

This clone was recorded once. The genes are TRBV19 and TRBJ2-7; D possibly corresponds to TRBD2 (6 bases). Germline-derived CDR1 and CDR2 are LNHDA and SQIVND (reference sequence). Deletions cut 1 base from V and 0 bases from J, with 19 bases between. The CDR3 is made up of 18 amino acids. The CDR3 sequence is CASSIGSGVRSSSYEQYF. In DNA, the CDR3 is TGTGCCAGTAGTATAGGATCGGGGGTGAGATCAAGCTCCTACGAGCAGTACTTC.

The rearrangement uses TRBV7-2 and TRBJ2-3; 8 bases line up with TRBD2. Germline CDR1 reads SGHTA; CDR2 reads FQGNSA. CDR3 length: 16 residues. Losses at the gene ends were 5 bases for V and 1 base for J; bases not matched to a gene: 8. The chain's CDR3 is CASSPMPTSGTDTQYF. CDR3 DNA sequence: TGTGCCAGCAGCCCTATGCCGACTAGCGGCACAGATACGCAGTATTTT.

The chain joins TRBV10-2 to TRBJ2-5; 8 bases fit TRBD2. V shed 1 base, J shed 5 bases, and the junction held 3 bases outside the gene matches. The CDR3 contains 14 residues. CDR1 is WSHSY and CDR2 is SAAADI in the germline V gene. The CDR3 region is CASSEWTSMETQYF. For the CDR3, the DNA is TGCGCCAGCAGTGAGTGGACTAGCATGGAGACCCAGTACTTC.

In DNA, the CDR3 is TGTGCCAGCACCTCCGCGGGGGCGGGGTGGACTGAAGCTTTCTTT. Translating gives CASTSAGAGWTEAFF. The V call is TRBV28, the J call TRBJ1-1, with D tentatively TRBD1 (6 bases). The V gene lost 7 bases and the J gene lost 5 bases, with 20 bases spanning the gap. Germline CDR1 and CDR2: MDHEN and SYDVKM. The CDR3 spans 15 residues.

The rearrangement links TRBV6-5 to TRBJ2-7, with D possibly matching TRBD2 (7 bases). CDR1 is MNHEY, CDR2 SVGAGI, per germline. Trimming stripped 7 bases from V and 2 bases from J, with 15 bases between. The CDR3 loop spans 14 amino acids. The CDR3 region has the DNA TGTGCCAGCACCCGGGGAGGGGGGACCTACGAGCAGTACTTC. Its translation is CASTRGGGTYEQYF.

The genes are TRBV11-2 and TRBJ2-4, with TRBD2 as a possible D gene (5 bases). CDR1 and CDR2 from the germline V gene are SGHAT and FQNNGV. The CDR3 totals 13 residues. Trimming took 4 bases from V and 11 from J, leaving 15 bases between them. CDR3 protein: CASSSPLEVVQYF. CDR3 nucleotide sequence: TGTGCCAGCAGCTCTCCACTAGAAGTGGTTCAGTACTTC.

The chain couples TRBV27 to TRBJ2-7, with D perhaps matching TRBD1 (6 bases). Germline V gene sequence: CDR1 MNHEY, CDR2 SMNVEV (reference sequence). This CDR3 has 15 residues. With 3 bases removed from V and 2 bases from J, the gap between germline ends came to 14 bases. CDR3 nucleotide sequence: TGTGCCAGCAGTTTCAGGGTGGACAGACCCTACGAGCAGTACTTC. It translates to CASSFRVDRPYEQYF.

V and J are TRBV7-2 and TRBJ2-4; tentatively, D is TRBD2 (6 bases). The CDR3 sequence is 15 residues long. CDR1 and CDR2 (germline): SGHTA, FQGNSA. Trimming took off 5 bases at V and 0 bases at J, with 11 bases between the two ends. The CDR3 loop reads CASSPRGAAKNIQYF. Here the CDR3 DNA reads TGTGCCAGCAGCCCCCGCGGGGCAGCCAAAAACATTCAGTACTTC.

The rearrangement links TRBV4-2 to TRBJ2-1; maybe TRBD1 (6 bases). Germline assignment: CDR1 LGHNA and CDR2 YNFKEQ. Trimming took 0 bases from V and 9 from J, leaving 15 bases between them. The CDR3 spans 15 residues. CDR3 loop: CASSQESLQDSEQFF. DNA for the CDR3: TGTGCCAGCAGCCAAGAATCCCTTCAGGACAGTGAGCAGTTCTTC.

This rearrangement joins TRBV18 to TRBJ2-1; 10 bases map to TRBD1. This CDR3 comprises 18 residues. Germline CDR1 is KGHSH and CDR2 is LQKENI. V shed 3 bases and J 8 bases; nucleotides not matched to a gene: 16. The CDR3 bases are TGTGCCAGCTCACCCAACTCGCCTTCCGGGACAGGGGAAGATGAGCAGTTCTTC. It translates to CASSPNSPSGTGEDEQFF.

The V and J genes are TRBV2 and TRBJ1-3; no clear D. Between the trimmed V and J ends, which lost 7 bases and 0 bases, there was a span of 13 bases. CDR3 length equals 15 residues. From germline, CDR1 is SNHLY and CDR2 FYNNEI. CDR3 coding DNA: TGTGCCAGCAAGTTTGGGTCAGGCTCTGGAAACACCATATATTTT. Translating gives CASKFGSGSGNTIYF.

This chain links TRBV2 with TRBJ1-1; 7 bases are shared with TRBD1. Germline V lookup: CDR1 SNHLY, CDR2 FYNNEI. The CDR3 runs to 14 residues. Germline trimming cut 4 bases from V and 1 base from J; bases unmatched to any gene: 3. The chain's CDR3 is CASSARTGNTEAFF. The CDR3 coding sequence is TGTGCCAGCAGTGCCAGGACAGGGAACACTGAAGCTTTCTTT. The complete variable domain, with remaining parts taken from reference TRBV2 and TRBJ1-1, reads EPEVTQTPSHQVTQMGQEVILRCVPISNHLYFYWYRQILGQKVEFLVSFYNNEISEKSEIFDDQFSVERPDGSNFTLKIRSTKLEDSAMYFCASSARTGNTEAFFGQGTRLTVV.

This chain joins TRBV12-5 and TRBJ1-5; D is unresolved. The CDR3 is 15 residues long. The V and J ends lost 6 bases and 2 bases respectively, with 14 bases between them. CDR1 is LGHNT, CDR2 FRNRAP, per germline. CDR3 nucleotides: TGTGCTAGTGGCCATGACTCGAGGGGCAATCAGCCCCAGCATTTT. Protein sequence: CASGHDSRGNQPQHF.